A single sample gave rise to the 27 T cell receptor beta chains below, sequenced in a study of neurological immune-mediated disorders. TCRdb fed the 5' RACE reads into MiXCR, producing one record per CDR3 protein. This table has some 66,000 distinct CDR3 sequences, around 3% appearing once. Source material: PBMCs. The receptors come from a man aged 40-49 years with multiple sclerosis.

There are a few counts of this clonotype. A much more abundant neighbour one base away suggests this may be a read error. The V gene is TRBV5-5, the J gene TRBJ1-1, with 7 bases aligning to TRBD1. J gave up 1 base and V 7 bases, and 7 bases lay outside the gene matches. The CDR3 is 14 residues long. Per germline, CDR1 SGHKS and CDR2 YYEKEE (reference sequence). The CDR3 DNA follows: TGTGCCAGCGATCAGAACAGGGGGAACACTGAAGCTTTCTTT. It is translated as CASDQNRGNTEAFF.

There are many counts of this clonotype. This chain links TRBV5-1 with TRBJ2-3, with 9 bases matching TRBD2. V was pared by 0 bases and J by 2 bases, with 7 bases of the junction left unmatched. The V gene's germline CDR1 is SGHRS and CDR2 YFSETQ. CDR3 length: 17 amino acids. CDR3 coding DNA: TGCGCCAGCAGCTTGGAATTAGCGGGAGCTAACACAGATACGCAGTATTTT. This translates into CASSLELAGANTDTQYF. Based on the CDR3 plus reference TRBV5-1 and TRBJ2-3, the full variable domain is KAGVTQTPRYLIKTRGQQVTLSCSPISGHRSVSWYQQTPGQGLQFLFEYFSETQRNKGNFPGRFSGRQFSNSRSEMNVSTLELGDSALYLCASSLELAGANTDTQYFGPGTRLTVL.

This clonotype was observed many times. This chain uses TRBV5-5 with TRBJ2-7; no reliable D call. CDR1 is SGHKS and CDR2 is YYEKEE in the germline V gene (reference sequence). The V end lost 1 base, the J end lost 0 bases, and 8 bases lay between the germline ends. This CDR3 spans 14 amino acids. In nucleotides, the CDR3 is TGTGCCAGCAGCTTGTTGGGGTCCTCCTACGAGCAGTACTTC. It yields the protein CASSLLGSSYEQYF.

This clonotype was seen at least ten times. The chain employs TRBV5-1 and TRBJ2-1; weak D call: TRBD1 (5 bases). Trimming pared 4 bases from V and 8 bases from J, leaving 19 bases between. CDR1 SGHRS and CDR2 YFSETQ come from the germline V gene. This CDR3 contains 15 residues. The CDR3, as DNA: TGCGCCAGCAGCCCCGGGCCAGGACATTTCGATGAGCAGTTCTTC. Translating gives CASSPGPGHFDEQFF. The complete variable domain, with remaining parts taken from reference TRBV5-1 and TRBJ2-1, reads KAGVTQTPRYLIKTRGQQVTLSCSPISGHRSVSWYQQTPGQGLQFLFEYFSETQRNKGNFPGRFSGRQFSNSRSEMNVSTLELGDSALYLCASSPGPGHFDEQFFGPGTRLTVL.

This clonotype was detected many times. A much more abundant neighbour one base away suggests this may be a read error. The V call is TRBV20-1, the J call TRBJ2-6, with D tentatively TRBD1 (5 bases). The CDR3 has 14 amino acids. Germline values: CDR1 DFQATT, CDR2 SNEGSKA (reference sequence). This CDR3 is CSARAVGGAKVLTF. CDR3 DNA: TGCAGTGCTAGAGCGGTGGGTGGGGCCAAAGTCCTGACTTTC.

Many counts were recorded for this clonotype. V usage is TRBV29-1 and J usage is TRBJ1-5, with D tentatively TRBD1 (5 bases). The CDR3 is made up of 13 amino acids. CDR1 is SQVTM, CDR2 ANQGSEA, per germline. Trimming left V 4 bases short and J 3 bases short, with 10 bases between. CDR3 loop: CSVVRGSNQPQHF. The CDR3 bases are TGCAGCGTTGTTAGGGGCTCCAATCAGCCCCAGCATTTT.

This clonotype was picked up many times. The chain employs TRBV6-5 and TRBJ2-3, with TRBD2 identical over 14 bases. The CDR3 length is 16 residues. V lost 4 bases to trimming and J lost 4 bases; unmatched junction nucleotides: 4. The germline CDR1 and CDR2 sequences are MNHEY and SVGAGI. The CDR3 spells CASSSTSGGGPDTQYF. DNA of the CDR3: TGTGCCAGCAGTTCGACTAGCGGGGGGGGGCCAGATACGCAGTATTTT.

This clonotype was recorded many times. This rearrangement joins TRBV3-1 to TRBJ2-7; 9 nucleotides agree with TRBD1. J gave up 6 bases and V 5 bases, and 5 bases lay outside the gene matches. The CDR3 totals 13 residues. Germline CDR1 reads LGHDT; CDR2 reads YNNKEL (reference sequence). The CDR3 nucleotides are TGTGCCAGCAGCAATACAGGGGGCGGCGAGCAGTACTTC. It yields the protein CASSNTGGGEQYF.

The rearrangement joins TRBV20-1 to TRBJ2-3; TRBD1 aligns across 8 bases. The ends lost 6 bases at V and 0 bases at J; junction bases unmatched: 8. The germline V gene has CDR1 DFQATT and CDR2 SNEGSKA (reference sequence). CDR3 size: 15 residues. CDR3 nucleotide sequence: TGCAGTGCAATGGACAGGGCCTCTAGCACAGATACGCAGTATTTT. It yields the protein CSAMDRASSTDTQYF.

Many counts were recorded for this clonotype. The rearrangement links TRBV12-3 or TRBV12-4 to TRBJ2-1, with 11 nucleotides matching TRBD1. The CDR3 runs 15 residues. The V gene end was trimmed by 3 bases and the J gene end by 9 bases; junction bases not matched to a gene: 7. The CDR3 DNA is TGTGCCAGCAGTTTGATGGGGACAGGGGGGACTGAGCAGTTCTTC. It translates to CASSLMGTGGTEQFF.

This clonotype was detected many times. The V gene is TRBV29-1, the J gene TRBJ1-2; a possible D gene is TRBD1 (5 bases). The CDR3 is 14 residues long. The V gene's germline CDR1 is SQVTM and CDR2 ANQGSEA. The V and J ends lost 6 bases and 4 bases respectively, with 18 bases between them. Written as DNA, the CDR3 is TGCAGCGTAACCGGGGACCCAGCGGGCTATGGCTACACCTTC. Translated, it gives CSVTGDPAGYGYTF.

This clonotype was detected many times. The genes are TRBV9 and TRBJ2-2; a possible D gene is TRBD2 (5 bases). Trimming took 3 bases from V and 3 from J, leaving 15 bases between them. Germline V lookup: CDR1 SGDLS, CDR2 YYNGEE. The CDR3 extends over 16 amino acids. This CDR3 is CASSGLSQEDTGELFF. CDR3 nucleotide sequence: TGTGCCAGCAGCGGACTTAGCCAGGAGGACACCGGGGAGCTGTTTTTT.

In this sample, this clonotype turned up many times. The chain has TRBV2 and TRBJ2-4, with D possibly matching TRBD1 (5 bases). The CDR3 has 15 residues. The germline gives CDR1 SNHLY, CDR2 FYNNEI. Trimming removed 0 bases at V and 5 bases at J, with 11 bases between. The CDR3 bases are TGTGCCAGCAGTGAAGCAGGCAGGGAACAAAACATTCAGTACTTC. This translates into CASSEAGREQNIQYF.

This clonotype appeared many times. The V call is TRBV7-3, the J call TRBJ2-5; D may match TRBD1 or TRBD2 (5 bases each). V was clipped by 1 base and J by 1 base, with 10 bases between them. This CDR3 contains 15 residues. Per germline, CDR1 SGHTA and CDR2 FQGTGA. Here the CDR3 reads CASSLNGAGQETQYF. In DNA form, the CDR3 reads TGTGCCAGCAGCTTAAACGGGGCAGGCCAAGAGACCCAGTACTTC.

Of note for this clonotype: This CDR3 is missing its conserved last phenylalanine or tryptophan, likely due to a read error. J is TRBJ2-4 and V is TRBV12-3 or TRBV12-4; possible D gene TRBD1, 5 bases. This CDR3 comprises 14 residues. Deletions cut 6 bases from V and 3 bases from J, with 12 bases between. CDR3 in DNA: TGTGCCAGCAGCCCTCAGGGATTCAAAAACATTCAGTACAAC. Its protein is CASSPQGFKNIQYN.

This clonotype was recorded at least ten times. V usage is TRBV6-6 and J usage is TRBJ2-6; D is unclear. Germline V gene lookup returns CDR1 MNHNY and CDR2 SVGAGI (reference sequence). The V and J ends lost 5 bases and 2 bases respectively, with 16 bases between them. There are 17 residues in the CDR3. The CDR3 DNA follows: TGTGCCAGCAGTGTCTCACCAAGGTCCCCTGGGGCCAACGTCCTGACTTTC. Its protein is CASSVSPRSPGANVLTF.

At least ten counts were recorded for this clonotype. The rearrangement uses TRBV10-3 and TRBJ2-6; 9 bases are shared with TRBD2. V shed 0 bases, J shed 4 bases, and the junction held 4 bases outside the gene matches. The germline gives CDR1 ENHRY, CDR2 SYGVKD. The CDR3 is made up of 17 amino acids. CDR3 sequence reads: CAISESDSGRGANVLTF. Here the CDR3 DNA reads TGTGCCATCAGTGAGTCTGATAGCGGGAGAGGGGCCAACGTCCTGACTTTC.

About this clonotype: A single base separates this from a much larger clone, so it may be a read error. Given the absence of the conserved phenylalanine or tryptophan at the CDR3 end, a read error is likely. This chain connects TRBV29-1 to TRBJ1-2; no reliable D call. Trimming left V 4 bases short and J 0 bases short, with 12 bases between. The CDR3 covers 14 residues. Per germline, CDR1 SQVTM and CDR2 ANQGSEA. Here the CDR3 reads CSVATWEPNYGYTL. DNA for the CDR3: TGCAGCGTTGCCACATGGGAGCCTAACTATGGCTACACCTTA.

There are many counts of this clonotype. The J gene is TRBJ1-1, the V gene TRBV12-3 or TRBV12-4, with TRBD1 as a possible D gene (6 bases). This CDR3 contains 14 residues. V lost 1 base and J 0 bases, leaving 6 bases between the germline ends. The CDR3 nucleotides are TGTGCCAGCAGTTTAGGGGGGCTGAACACTGAAGCTTTCTTT. This codes for CASSLGGLNTEAFF.

At least ten counts were recorded for this clonotype. The V and J genes are TRBV12-3 or TRBV12-4 and TRBJ2-2; D may be TRBD1 (5 bases). The CDR3 runs to 15 residues. V was pared by 6 bases and J by 5 bases, with 16 bases between. CDR3 DNA: TGTGCCAGCAGCCTGGTAGGGGCGCGAACCGGGGAGCTGTTTTTT. It is translated as CASSLVGARTGELFF.

This clonotype was counted at least ten times. The chain carries TRBV9 and TRBJ2-3, with D perhaps matching TRBD1 (5 bases). V was shortened by 4 bases and J by 6 bases, with 12 bases between the two germline ends. Germline CDR1 is SGDLS and CDR2 is YYNGEE. CDR3 length: 13 residues. CDR3 in DNA: TGTGCCAGCAGCCCCAGGGTTTTTGATACGCAGTATTTT. Protein: CASSPRVFDTQYF.

The table lists this clonotype with many counts. The chain couples TRBV20-1 to TRBJ2-5; 9 nucleotides align to TRBD2. The CDR3 length is 15 residues. The V segment lost 5 bases and the J segment 2 bases; nucleotides outside the gene matches: 9. Germline V gives CDR1 DFQATT, CDR2 SNEGSKA (reference sequence). CDR3 residues: CSAPRAGGRQETQYF. CDR3 nucleotides: TGCAGTGCTCCCCGAGCGGGAGGACGTCAAGAGACCCAGTACTTC.

Ten or more counts support this clonotype. This chain links TRBV25-1 with TRBJ1-5; D ambiguous. The CDR3 is 14 amino acids. Trimming stripped 3 bases from V and 0 bases from J, with 6 bases between. The germline V gene has CDR1 MGHDK and CDR2 SYGVNS. The CDR3 DNA follows: TGTGCCAGCAGTGATGTGGGTAGCAATCAGCCCCAGCATTTT. As protein: CASSDVGSNQPQHF.

This clonotype rates as medium-sized. J is TRBJ2-5 and V is TRBV9; 7 bases align to TRBD2. V lost 3 bases and J lost 5; bases outside the gene matches: 10. This CDR3 is 15 amino acids long. Per germline, CDR1 SGDLS and CDR2 YYNGEE. CDR3 region: CASSGGNGREETQYF. In DNA, the CDR3 is TGTGCCAGCAGCGGAGGGAACGGGCGGGAGGAGACCCAGTACTTC.

The sample holds many counts of this clonotype. The chain carries TRBV5-1 and TRBJ2-7; TRBD1 matches 9 bases. The V segment lost 4 bases and the J segment 2 bases; nucleotides outside the gene matches: 10. CDR3 length: 16 amino acids. The V gene's germline CDR1 is SGHRS and CDR2 YFSETQ. CDR3 in DNA: TGCGCCAGCAGCCCCCAGGGACAGGGAGCGACCTACGAGCAGTACTTC. Protein sequence: CASSPQGQGATYEQYF.

This clonotype was recorded many times. The chain has TRBV6-1 and TRBJ2-3; D is perhaps TRBD2 (5 bases). There are 15 residues in the CDR3. The germline V and J ends were trimmed by 4 bases and 4 bases, with 15 bases remaining between them. Germline V gene data show CDR1 as MNHNS and CDR2 as SASEGT. CDR3 protein: CASSARGSVSDTQYF. The CDR3 coding sequence is TGTGCCAGCAGTGCACGGGGTAGCGTGTCAGATACGCAGTATTTT.

This clonotype was found many times. This chain links TRBV2 with TRBJ2-6; a weak D match, TRBD2 (6 bases). Trimming cost V 6 bases and J 1 base, with 10 bases left between them. CDR3 length equals 15 residues. CDR1 is SNHLY and CDR2 is FYNNEI in the germline V gene. The CDR3 loop reads CASSAGISGANVLTF. CDR3 sequence (DNA): TGTGCCAGCAGCGCGGGGATATCTGGGGCCAACGTCCTGACTTTC.